The text below deals with one TCR beta chain. The CDR3 spans 15 residues. Losses at the gene ends were 6 bases for V and 4 bases for J; bases not matched to a gene: 7. Looked up from germline, CDR1 is MNHEY and CDR2 is SVGEGT. Next came a second PCR, run for about 7 to 12 cycles, which used a sample-barcoded 5' primer along with a J-beta primer mix. TCRdb ran MiXCR on the 5' RACE reads and lists one entry per CDR3 protein. The table shows some 800,000 distinct CDR3 sequences, with around 45% occurring only once. The individuals who served as donors were healthy Caucasians living in Russia, aged roughly 6 to 95. This specimen belongs to a study of blood T cells in healthy people across ages.

The sequence was collected from a man in his fifties or sixties in good health. This chain uses TRBV6-2 or TRBV6-3 with TRBJ2-1; TRBD2 matches at 9 bases. What was sequenced was blood. The CDR3 protein is CASSRAGGPYNEQFF. The CDR3 nucleotides are TGTGCCAGCAGCCGAGCGGGGGGACCTTACAATGAGCAGTTCTTC.